This T cell receptor (beta chain) emerged from a study of blood T cell repertoires in COVID-19. Study-wide background: Samples taken during acute and convalescent COVID-19 were collected in the United States, Italy and Spain. T cells, B-cell-depleted T cells, or PBMCs provided the cDNA or gDNA that served as material.

Trimming took off 0 bases at V and 4 bases at J, with 10 bases between the two ends. The CDR3 runs 14 residues. The germline CDR1 and CDR2 sequences are SGHRS and YFSETQ. Assay used: immunoSEQ multiplex PCR; TCRdb lists only in-frame clones, some missing. This table has 180,000 or so clones, roughly 85% appearing once. V and J are TRBV5-1 and TRBJ1-1; D not resolved. Sequenced material: peripheral blood. The receptor was isolated from a woman older than 75 with acute or convalescent COVID-19. This CDR3 is CASSLGGGSTEAFF. For the CDR3, the DNA is TGCGCCAGCAGCTTGGGTGGAGGGAGCACTGAAGCTTTCTTT.